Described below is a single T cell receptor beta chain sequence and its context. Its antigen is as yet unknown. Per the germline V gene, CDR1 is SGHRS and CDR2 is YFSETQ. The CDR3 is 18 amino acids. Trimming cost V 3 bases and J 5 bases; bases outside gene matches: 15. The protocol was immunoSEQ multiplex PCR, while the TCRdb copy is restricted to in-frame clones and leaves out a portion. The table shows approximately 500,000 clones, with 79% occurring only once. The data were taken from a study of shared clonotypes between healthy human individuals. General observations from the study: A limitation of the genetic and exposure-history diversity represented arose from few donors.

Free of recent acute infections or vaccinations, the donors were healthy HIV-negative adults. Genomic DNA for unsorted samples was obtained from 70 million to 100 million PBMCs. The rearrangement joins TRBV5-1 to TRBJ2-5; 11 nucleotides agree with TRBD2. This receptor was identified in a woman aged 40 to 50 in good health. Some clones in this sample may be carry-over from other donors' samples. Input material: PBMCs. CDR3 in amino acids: CASSSLPLAGGPMETQYF. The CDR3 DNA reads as TGCGCCAGCAGCTCCCTCCCATTAGCGGGAGGGCCCATGGAGACCCAGTACTTC.